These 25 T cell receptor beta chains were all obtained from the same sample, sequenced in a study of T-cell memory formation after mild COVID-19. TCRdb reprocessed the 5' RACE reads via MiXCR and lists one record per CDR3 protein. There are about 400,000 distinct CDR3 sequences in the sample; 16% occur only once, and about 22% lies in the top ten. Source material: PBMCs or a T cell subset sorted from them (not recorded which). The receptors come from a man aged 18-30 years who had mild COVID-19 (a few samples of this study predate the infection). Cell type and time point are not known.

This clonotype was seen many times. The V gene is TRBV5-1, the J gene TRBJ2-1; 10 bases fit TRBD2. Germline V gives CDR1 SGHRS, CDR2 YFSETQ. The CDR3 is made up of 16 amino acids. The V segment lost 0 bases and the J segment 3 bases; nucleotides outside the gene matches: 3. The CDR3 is CASSLVAGGGYNEQFF. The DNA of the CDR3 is TGCGCCAGCAGCTTGGTAGCGGGGGGTGGCTACAATGAGCAGTTCTTC.

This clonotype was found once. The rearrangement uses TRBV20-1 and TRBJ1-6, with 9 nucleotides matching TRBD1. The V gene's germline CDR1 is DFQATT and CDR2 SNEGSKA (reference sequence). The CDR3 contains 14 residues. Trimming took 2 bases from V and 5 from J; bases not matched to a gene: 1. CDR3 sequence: CSARRDRDNSPLHF. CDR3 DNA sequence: TGCAGTGCTAGACGGGACAGGGATAATTCACCCCTCCACTTT.

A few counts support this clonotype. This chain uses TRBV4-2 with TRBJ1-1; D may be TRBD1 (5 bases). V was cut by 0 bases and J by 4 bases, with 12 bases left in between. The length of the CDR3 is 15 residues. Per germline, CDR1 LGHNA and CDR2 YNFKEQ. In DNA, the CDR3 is TGTGCCAGCAGCCAAGAAAGGGGCCGAGGCACTGAAGCTTTCTTT. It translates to CASSQERGRGTEAFF.

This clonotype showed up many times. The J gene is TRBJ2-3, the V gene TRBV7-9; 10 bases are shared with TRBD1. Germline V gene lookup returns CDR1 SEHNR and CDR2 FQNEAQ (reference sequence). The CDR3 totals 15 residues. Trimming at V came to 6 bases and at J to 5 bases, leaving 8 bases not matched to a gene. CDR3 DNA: TGTGCCAGCAGGGCCGGGACAGGGGATGGAGATACGCAGTATTTT. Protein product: CASRAGTGDGDTQYF. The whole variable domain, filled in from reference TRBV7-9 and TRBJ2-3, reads DTGVSQNPRHKITKRGQNVTFRCDPISEHNRLYWYRQTLGQGPEFLTYFQNEAQLEKSRLLSDRFSAERPKGSFSTLEIQRTEQGDSAMYLCASRAGTGDGDTQYFGPGTRLTVL.

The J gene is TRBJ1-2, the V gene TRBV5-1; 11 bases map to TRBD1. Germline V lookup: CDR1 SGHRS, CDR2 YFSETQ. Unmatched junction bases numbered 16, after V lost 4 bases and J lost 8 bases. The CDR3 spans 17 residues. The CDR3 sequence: CASSPQGQGAKMGGYTF. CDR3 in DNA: TGCGCCAGCAGCCCTCAAGGACAGGGGGCGAAGATGGGCGGCTACACCTTC.

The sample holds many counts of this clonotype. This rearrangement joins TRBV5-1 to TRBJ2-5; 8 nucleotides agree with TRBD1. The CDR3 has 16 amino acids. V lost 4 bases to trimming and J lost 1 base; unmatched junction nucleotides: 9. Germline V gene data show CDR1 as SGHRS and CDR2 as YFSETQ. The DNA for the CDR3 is TGCGCCAGCAGCATCCCCCCCGGGACAGGCCAAGAGACCCAGTACTTC. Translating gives CASSIPPGTGQETQYF.

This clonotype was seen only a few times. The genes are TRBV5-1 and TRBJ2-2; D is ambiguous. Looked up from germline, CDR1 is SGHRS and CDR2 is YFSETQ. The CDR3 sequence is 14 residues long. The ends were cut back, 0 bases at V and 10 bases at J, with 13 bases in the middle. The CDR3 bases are TGCGCCAGCAGCTTGGCGGCCCCCACCCAGGAGCTGTTTTTT. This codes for CASSLAAPTQELFF.

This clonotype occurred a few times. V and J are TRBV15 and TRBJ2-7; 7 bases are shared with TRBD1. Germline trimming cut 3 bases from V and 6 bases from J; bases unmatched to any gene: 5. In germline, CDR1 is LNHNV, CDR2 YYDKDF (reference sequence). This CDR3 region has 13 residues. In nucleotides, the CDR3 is TGTGCCACCAGCAGGACAGGGCCCGTCGAGCAGTACGTC. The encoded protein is CATSRTGPVEQYV.

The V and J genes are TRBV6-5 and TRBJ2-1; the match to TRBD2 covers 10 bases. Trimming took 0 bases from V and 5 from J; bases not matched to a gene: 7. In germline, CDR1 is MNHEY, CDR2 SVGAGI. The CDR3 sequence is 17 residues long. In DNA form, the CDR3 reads TGTGCCAGCAGTTACTCGGGCCTAGCGGGGGCCCACAATGAGCAGTTCTTC. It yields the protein CASSYSGLAGAHNEQFF.

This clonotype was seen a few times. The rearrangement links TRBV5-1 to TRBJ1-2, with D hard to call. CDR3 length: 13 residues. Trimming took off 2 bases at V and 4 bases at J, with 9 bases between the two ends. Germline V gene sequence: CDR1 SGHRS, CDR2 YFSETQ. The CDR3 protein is CASSFDGIYGYTF. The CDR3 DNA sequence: TGCGCCAGCAGCTTCGACGGGATCTATGGCTACACCTTC.

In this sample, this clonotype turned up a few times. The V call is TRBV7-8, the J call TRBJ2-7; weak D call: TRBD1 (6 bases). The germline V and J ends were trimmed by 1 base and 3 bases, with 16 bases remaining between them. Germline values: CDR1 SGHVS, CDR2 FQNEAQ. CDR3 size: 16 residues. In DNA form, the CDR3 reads TGTGCCAGCAGCTTAGTGACCGGGACAAAGATCTACGAGCAGTACGTC. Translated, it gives CASSLVTGTKIYEQYV.

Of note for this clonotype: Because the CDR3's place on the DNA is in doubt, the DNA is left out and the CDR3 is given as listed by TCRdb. CDR3 amino acids: CASSFGSGDTQYF. This chain uses TRBV5-1 with TRBJ2-3. The germline CDR1 and CDR2 sequences are SGHRS and YFSETQ. The CDR3 adds up to 13 amino acids, both ends counted.

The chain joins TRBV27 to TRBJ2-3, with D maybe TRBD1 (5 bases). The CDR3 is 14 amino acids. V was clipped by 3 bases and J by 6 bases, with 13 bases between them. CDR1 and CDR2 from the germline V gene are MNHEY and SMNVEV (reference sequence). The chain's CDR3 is CASSFRSGSDTQYF. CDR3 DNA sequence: TGTGCCAGCAGTTTTAGATCAGGGTCGGATACGCAGTATTTT.

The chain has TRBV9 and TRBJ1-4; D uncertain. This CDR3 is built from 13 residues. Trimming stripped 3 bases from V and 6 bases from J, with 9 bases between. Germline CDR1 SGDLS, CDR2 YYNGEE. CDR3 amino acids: CASSGREDEKLFF. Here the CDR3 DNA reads TGTGCCAGCAGCGGAAGGGAGGATGAAAAACTGTTTTTT.

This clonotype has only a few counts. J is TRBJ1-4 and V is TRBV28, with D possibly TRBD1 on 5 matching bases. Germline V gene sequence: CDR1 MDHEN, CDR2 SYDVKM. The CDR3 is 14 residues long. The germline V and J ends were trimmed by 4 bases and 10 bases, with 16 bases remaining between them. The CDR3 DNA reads TGTGCCAGCAGTTCACCGGGACCAAGTGGAAAACTGTTTTTT. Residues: CASSSPGPSGKLFF.

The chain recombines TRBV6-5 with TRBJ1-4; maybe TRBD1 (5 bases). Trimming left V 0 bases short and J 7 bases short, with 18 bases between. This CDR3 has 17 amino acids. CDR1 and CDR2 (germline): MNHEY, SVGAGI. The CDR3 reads CASSYSPTTARGEKLFF. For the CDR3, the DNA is TGTGCCAGCAGTTACTCACCAACGACAGCCCGGGGTGAAAAACTGTTTTTT.

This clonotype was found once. CDR3: CASSLSPPEQFF. DNA for the CDR3: TGTGCCAGCAGTCTTTCCCCCCCTGAGCAGTTCTTC. J is TRBJ2-1 and V is TRBV6-2 or TRBV6-3; no clear D gene. With 5 bases removed from V and 9 bases from J, the gap between germline ends came to 11 bases. The CDR3 has 12 amino acids. Germline CDR1 is MNHEY and CDR2 is SVGEGT.

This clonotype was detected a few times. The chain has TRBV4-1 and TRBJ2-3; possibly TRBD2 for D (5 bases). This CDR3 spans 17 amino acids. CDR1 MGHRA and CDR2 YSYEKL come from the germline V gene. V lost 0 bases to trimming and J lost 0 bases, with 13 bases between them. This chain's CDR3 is CASSQESRARSTDTQYF. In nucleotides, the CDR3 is TGCGCCAGCAGCCAAGAATCGAGGGCCCGGAGCACAGATACGCAGTATTTT.

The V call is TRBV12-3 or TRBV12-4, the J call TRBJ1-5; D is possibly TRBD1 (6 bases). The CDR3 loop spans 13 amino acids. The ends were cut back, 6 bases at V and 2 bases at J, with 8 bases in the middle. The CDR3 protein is CASSGGGNQPQHF. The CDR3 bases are TGTGCCAGCAGCGGGGGCGGCAATCAGCCCCAGCATTTT.

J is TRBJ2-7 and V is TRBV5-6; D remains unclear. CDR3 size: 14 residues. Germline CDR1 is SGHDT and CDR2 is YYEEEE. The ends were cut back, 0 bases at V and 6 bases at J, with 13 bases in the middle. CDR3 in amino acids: CASSLAVGFGEQYV. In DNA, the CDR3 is TGTGCCAGCAGCTTGGCGGTGGGATTCGGCGAGCAGTACGTC.

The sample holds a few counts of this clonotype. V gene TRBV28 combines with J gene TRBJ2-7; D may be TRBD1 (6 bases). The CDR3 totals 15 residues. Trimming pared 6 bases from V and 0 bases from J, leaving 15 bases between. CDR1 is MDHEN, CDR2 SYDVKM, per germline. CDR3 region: CASRSGQPSSYEQYV. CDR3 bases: TGTGCCAGCAGATCCGGACAGCCGAGCTCCTACGAGCAGTACGTC.

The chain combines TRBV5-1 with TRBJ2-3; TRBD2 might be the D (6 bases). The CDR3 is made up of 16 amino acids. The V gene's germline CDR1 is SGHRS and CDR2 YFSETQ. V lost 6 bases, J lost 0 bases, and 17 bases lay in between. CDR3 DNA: TGCGCCAGCAACGACGGCGGGGCGACTAGCACAGATACGCAGTATTTT. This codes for CASNDGGATSTDTQYF.

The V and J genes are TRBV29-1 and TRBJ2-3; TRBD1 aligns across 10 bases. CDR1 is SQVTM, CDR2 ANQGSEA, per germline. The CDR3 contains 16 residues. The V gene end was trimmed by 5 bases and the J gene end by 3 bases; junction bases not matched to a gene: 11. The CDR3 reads CSVSPPRQGATDTQYF. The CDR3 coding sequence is TGCAGCGTTAGCCCTCCTAGACAGGGGGCAACAGATACGCAGTATTTT.

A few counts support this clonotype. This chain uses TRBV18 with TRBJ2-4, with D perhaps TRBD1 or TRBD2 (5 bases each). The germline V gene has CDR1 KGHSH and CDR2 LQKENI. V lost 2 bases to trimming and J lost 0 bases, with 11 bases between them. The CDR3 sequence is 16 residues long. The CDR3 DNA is TGTGCCAGCTCACCAGTAGCCGGGACAGCCAAAAACATTCAGTACTTC. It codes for CASSPVAGTAKNIQYF.

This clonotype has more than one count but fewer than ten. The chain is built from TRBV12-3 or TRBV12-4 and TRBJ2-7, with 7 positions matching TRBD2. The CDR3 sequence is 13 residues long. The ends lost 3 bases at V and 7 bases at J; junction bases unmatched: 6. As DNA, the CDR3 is TGTGCCAGCAGTTTGGGAGGGTCCCAGGAGCAGTACTTC. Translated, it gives CASSLGGSQEQYF.